Listed here are 5 T cell receptor beta chains from one sample, sequenced in a study of cytomegalovirus exposure and HLA in healthy donors. The PCR used 60 Vbeta and 13 Jbeta primers. Generated by immunoSEQ multiplex PCR, the TCRdb table keeps only in-frame clones and is missing some. The profile shows about 170,000 clones, more than 60% of them singletons. The sequencing input was PBMCs. The receptor source for this set is a female donor in good health and CMV-seronegative.

The chain has TRBV5-8 and TRBJ2-1, with 8 bases matching TRBD1. Germline CDR1 is SGHTS and CDR2 is YDEGEE. CDR3 size: 14 residues. The ends lost 5 bases at V and 1 base at J; junction bases unmatched: 2. The CDR3 DNA reads TGTGCCAGCAGGAGGACAGGGTCCTACAATGAGCAGTTCTTC. Translated: CASRRTGSYNEQFF.

The chain's CDR3 is CASTPWANSNQPQHF. CDR3 DNA: TGTGCCAGCACCCCTTGGGCAAATAGCAATCAGCCCCAGCATTTT. The chain joins TRBV28 to TRBJ1-5; D ambiguous. The CDR3 has 15 amino acids. Trimming left V 7 bases short and J 0 bases short, with 13 bases between. CDR1 is MDHEN, CDR2 SYDVKM, per germline.

The rearrangement joins TRBV27 to TRBJ2-7; maybe TRBD2 (5 bases). Per the germline V gene, CDR1 is MNHEY and CDR2 is SMNVEV (reference sequence). V lost 8 bases, J lost 1 base, and 18 bases lay in between. The CDR3 runs to 15 residues. CDR3 DNA sequence: TGTGCCAGCCCTCCCAAACTAGGACGTTCCTACGAGCAGTACTTC. It specifies CASPPKLGRSYEQYF.

The rearrangement joins TRBV15 to TRBJ1-6, with 9 bases lining up with TRBD1. Germline-derived CDR1 and CDR2 are LNHNV and YYDKDF (reference sequence). The CDR3 length is 17 residues. Trimming took 3 bases from V and 7 from J; bases not matched to a gene: 10. CDR3 DNA: TGTGCCACCAGCAGGAAGAGACAGGGGGTCTACAATTCACCCCTCCACTTT. Translating it yields CATSRKRQGVYNSPLHF.

A remark on this clone: A read error may account for a junction end that differs from germline. This chain links TRBV7-6 with TRBJ2-2; D might be TRBD2 (7 bases). Germline values: CDR1 SGHVS, CDR2 FNYEAQ. This CDR3 spans 16 amino acids. In DNA form, the CDR3 reads TGTGCCAGCACCTTACAGGGAGGGTTCAACACCGGGGAGCTGTTTTTT. It translates to CASTLQGGFNTGELFF. The full variable domain, its missing parts supplied by reference TRBV7-6 and TRBJ2-2, is GAGVSQSPRYKVTKRGQDVALRCDPISGHVSLYWYRQALGQGPEFLTYFNYEAQQDKSGLPNDRFSAERPEGSISTLTIQRTEQRDSAMYRCASTLQGGFNTGELFFGEGSRLTVL.